One T cell receptor (beta chain) is described in this entry. While the first cohort had about 610 subjects, the donors belonged to the separate validation cohort of over a hundred subjects. This record comes from a study of cytomegalovirus exposure and HLA in healthy donors. Study in general: The 120 validation repertoires used the same platform as the roughly 700 first-cohort repertoires (as reported by a later analysis).

Germline V CDR1 and CDR2: KGHSH, LQKENI. The CDR3 has 14 amino acids. V gave up 3 bases and J gave up 9 bases; unmatched junction bases: 4. Using immunoSEQ multiplex PCR, the repertoire was profiled, and TCRdb retains in-frame clones only, with some absent. The sample yields 150,000 to 200,000 clones, more than 75% seen once. The rearrangement links TRBV18 to TRBJ1-6, with TRBD1 matching over 8 bases. The sample taken for sequencing was PBMCs. The TCR comes from a woman aged 18 to 35 in good health and CMV-seronegative. The CDR3 reads CASSPRGRGSPLHF. The CDR3 DNA is TGTGCCAGCTCACCCAGGGGGCGGGGTTCACCCCTCCACTTT.